These T cell receptor beta chains were read from a single sample in a study of blood T cell repertoires in COVID-19. Profiling relied on immunoSEQ multiplex PCR, and the TCRdb table lists in-frame clones only, not all of them. The sample lists fewer than 300,000 clones, roughly 91% occurring once. The sequencing input was peripheral blood. The receptor set was obtained from a woman between 40 and 50 years old who had recovered from COVID-19. Each CDR3 is given with its conserved first and last residue. The D gene is left open where the match is weak. Clone sizes are given selectively: once, few, many, or a class where the clone is expanded.

v_call	j_call	clone_size	d_call	cdr3_nt	cdr3_aa
TRBV5-1	TRBJ2-3	.	TRBD1	TGCGCCAGCAGCTTGGAGTTGGGACAGAATACAGATACGCAGTATTTT	CASSLELGQNTDTQYF
TRBV12-3/TRBV12-4	TRBJ2-2	.	.	TGTGCCAGCAGCCTGCTAGGGGCCGGGGAGCTGTTTTTT	CASSLLGAGELFF
TRBV7-2	TRBJ1-1	.	.	TGTGCCAGCAGCGCCCGGCGGGGAGAGATAACTGAAGCTTTCTTT	CASSARRGEITEAFF
TRBV19	TRBJ1-2	few	TRBD1	TGTGCCAGTACCCACCGCGGACAGGGGGCCAATGGCTACACCTTC	CASTHRGQGANGYTF
TRBV18	TRBJ1-6	.	.	TGTGCCAGCTCACGGCCCGAGCGGAATTCACCCCTCCACTTT	CASSRPERNSPLHF
TRBV16	TRBJ1-2	.	.	TGTGCCAGCAGCCAAGGGTCAGTGCGGAACTATGGCTACACCTTC	CASSQGSVRNYGYTF
TRBV27	TRBJ2-7	.	.	TGTGCCAGCACCACCCACCAGGGTTACGAGCAGTACTTC	CASTTHQGYEQYF
TRBV30	TRBJ2-3	.	.	TGTGCCTGGGGGCGGGGGCCTCCCAGGGCAGATACGCAGTATTTT	CAWGRGPPRADTQYF
TRBV5-4	TRBJ2-2	.	.	TGTGCCAGCAGCTTGGTGGGTAGCGGGAACACCGGGGAGCTGTTTTTT	CASSLVGSGNTGELFF
TRBV4-1	TRBJ1-2	.	.	TGCGCCAGCAGCCAAGAAGGCCCCAGACTTCCTGATGGCTACACCTTC	CASSQEGPRLPDGYTF
TRBV20-1	TRBJ2-1	.	.	TGCAGTGCTAGTTTGCGGAGCTCCTACAATGAGCAGTTCTTC	CSASLRSSYNEQFF
TRBV6-2/TRBV6-3	TRBJ2-1	few	TRBD2	TGTGCCAGCAGCCCGGGACTAGCGGGACGGGGGGGCGATGAGCAGTTCTTC	CASSPGLAGRGGDEQFF
TRBV11-2	TRBJ1-2	.	.	TGTGCCAGCAGCCCGGGCGGGGTTTATGGCTACACCTTC	CASSPGGVYGYTF
TRBV24-1	TRBJ1-2	.	TRBD1	TGTGCCACCAGTGATTTCCGGGGACAGAACTATGGCTACACCTTC	CATSDFRGQNYGYTF
TRBV5-1	TRBJ1-1	.	.	TGCGCCAGCAGCTTGAAACCATGGAGGCTGGGCTCCGGGGGTCCTGAAGCTTTCTTT	CASSLKPWRLGSGGPEAFF
TRBV18	TRBJ2-1	once	TRBD2	TGTGCCAGCTCACCGCCGGGAGGGCCATACAATGAGCAGTTCTTC	CASSPPGGPYNEQFF
TRBV19	TRBJ1-1	.	TRBD1	TGTGCCAGTAGTCACCCAGGGGGTGAAGCTTTCTTT	CASSHPGGEAFF
TRBV13	TRBJ2-1	.	TRBD2	TGTGCCAGCAGCTTAGCCCGGACTAGCAGCTACAATGAGCAGTTCTTC	CASSLARTSSYNEQFF
TRBV2	TRBJ1-3	.	.	TGTGCCAGCCACGCGGGAAACACCATATATTTT	CASHAGNTIYF
TRBV7-2	TRBJ1-2	.	TRBD1	TGTGCCAGCAGCCCGGGACAGGGGATCGCCGGCTACACCTTC	CASSPGQGIAGYTF
TRBV7-3	TRBJ2-2	.	TRBD1	TGTGCCAGCAACCCGGGACAGGGGAACACCGGGGAGCTGTTTTTT	CASNPGQGNTGELFF
TRBV6-4	TRBJ2-5	.	TRBD1	TGTGCCAGCAGTGACCCCCACCTCGGACAGGGAATGTGGGAGACCCAGTACTTC	CASSDPHLGQGMWETQYF
TRBV5-1	TRBJ2-5	.	TRBD2	TGCGCCAGCAGCTTGGGGACTAGCGGGAGCCCGAGCGAAGAGACCCAGTACTTC	CASSLGTSGSPSEETQYF
TRBV11-3	TRBJ2-1	.	TRBD2	TGTGCCAGCAGCTCCACCCTAGCGGGTAGGGTCTTC	CASSSTLAGRVF
TRBV19	TRBJ1-2	.	.	TGTGCCAGTAGTATGGGAGGGCAGCTCTATGGCTACACCTTC	CASSMGGQLYGYTF
TRBV4-2	TRBJ1-5	.	TRBD1	TGTGCCAGCAGCCCCATGTTCAGCCAGGGGTCAGGGGGCGGTCAGCCCCAGCATTTT	CASSPMFSQGSGGGQPQHF
TRBV18	TRBJ2-6	.	TRBD2	TGTGCCAGCTCACACGGGAGGGTCGGGGCCAACGTCCTGACTTTC	CASSHGRVGANVLTF
TRBV13	TRBJ2-7	.	.	TGTGCCAGCAGCCCGGGCGGGTCCAAATTCGAGCAGTACTTC	CASSPGGSKFEQYF
TRBV5-1	TRBJ2-2	.	.	TGCGCCAGCAGCTTGGTTGCCACTACCACCGGGGAGCTGTTTTTT	CASSLVATTTGELFF
TRBV7-8	TRBJ2-7	once	.	TGTGCCAGCAGCTTAGGGCCGCACGAGCAGTACTTC	CASSLGPHEQYF
TRBV12-3/TRBV12-4	TRBJ2-2	.	.	TGTGCCAGCAGTTTATGGCTTGGGGAGCTGTTTTTT	CASSLWLGELFF
TRBV10-2	TRBJ1-5	.	TRBD1	TGCGCCAGCAGGGGGAGAGGGGGCCCAGGGCCCCAGCATTTT	CASRGRGGPGPQHF
TRBV18	TRBJ2-7	.	TRBD1	TGTGCCAGCTCGCCTCGACAGGGTGTATCTGAGCAGTACTTC	CASSPRQGVSEQYF
TRBV7-9	TRBJ2-7	.	.	TGTGCCAGCAGCGACGGGGGGCGGGGTAGCTCCTACGAGCAGTACTTC	CASSDGGRGSSYEQYF
TRBV12-3/TRBV12-4	TRBJ2-1	once	.	TGTGCCAGCAGTTGGGCAGGAAGGGAGCAGTTCTTC	CASSWAGREQFF
TRBV15	TRBJ2-1	once	TRBD2	TGTGCCACCAGCAGAGATCGGCTAGCGGCCAATGAGCAGTTCTTC	CATSRDRLAANEQFF
TRBV18	TRBJ2-5	few	.	TGTGCCAGCTCACGCGCTGCGCAAGAGACCCAGTACTTC	CASSRAAQETQYF
TRBV5-8	TRBJ2-3	.	.	TGTGCCAGCAGCTTGGGGCGGGGGCGAGATACGCAGTATTTT	CASSLGRGRDTQYF
TRBV6-2/TRBV6-3	TRBJ2-1	.	TRBD2	TGTGCCAGCAGCCGAACCCCACTAGCGCCTCGGGGCGAAGGCGATGAGCAGTTCTTC	CASSRTPLAPRGEGDEQFF
TRBV19	TRBJ1-1	.	.	TGTGCCAGTGGGGGGGGGTTATACACTGAAGCTTTCTTT	CASGGGLYTEAFF
TRBV5-6	TRBJ2-3	few	.	TGTGCCAGCAGCGCTATTTTCACAGATACGCAGTATTTT	CASSAIFTDTQYF
TRBV12-3/TRBV12-4	TRBJ1-1	.	.	TGTGCCAGCAGTTTAAGGCCGGCGCGGGCTTTCTTT	CASSLRPARAFF
TRBV24-1	TRBJ1-2	.	.	TGTGCCACCAGTGGGGCCGGCAGCTATGGCTACACCTTC	CATSGAGSYGYTF
TRBV7-2	TRBJ1-1	few	TRBD1	TGTGCCAGCAGCCCCCCGACAGGGCCGAACACTGAAGCTTTCTTT	CASSPPTGPNTEAFF
TRBV6-5	TRBJ2-3	.	TRBD2	TGTGCCAGCACCCCGGGGGGGGCGATGACAGATACGCAGTATTTT	CASTPGGAMTDTQYF
TRBV5-5	TRBJ1-4	.	.	TGTGCCAGCAGCAGAGGCCCCGGGGCTAATGAAAAACTGTTTTTT	CASSRGPGANEKLFF
TRBV7-3	TRBJ2-5	.	TRBD2	TGTGCCAGCAGCTTACGACCAGGACTAGCGGGAGGGGCGGCGACCCAGTACTTC	CASSLRPGLAGGAATQYF
TRBV7-3	TRBJ2-6	.	TRBD1	TGTGCCAGCAGCCCCCGACAGGGTCCCAGCTCTGGGGCCAACGTCCTGACTTTC	CASSPRQGPSSGANVLTF
TRBV24-1	TRBJ1-2	.	.	TGCAGCACAAGAGCCCACCGGGACACCGGGTCGGATGGCTACACCTTC	CSTRAHRDTGSDGYTF
TRBV27	TRBJ2-1	.	.	TGTGCCAGCAGTTTCCGCCGCGGCCGGCCGAGCTCCTACAATGAGCAGTTCTTC	CASSFRRGRPSSYNEQFF
TRBV11-3	TRBJ2-5	.	TRBD1	TGTGCCAGCAGCCAGGGGGCCAGGGGCCAGTACTTC	CASSQGARGQYF
TRBV30	TRBJ1-1	.	TRBD1	TGTGCCTGGAGTCCCAGGGGGGCAGGGGGGAACACTGAAGCTTTCTTT	CAWSPRGAGGNTEAFF
TRBV5-6	TRBJ2-1	.	TRBD2	TGTGCCAGCAGCCCGACGGGACTAGCGGGAGGCCCCTCCTACAATGAGCAGTTCTTC	CASSPTGLAGGPSYNEQFF